Reported below is one T cell receptor beta chain. The table came from immunoSEQ multiplex PCR; TCRdb's copy has only in-frame clones and leaves some out. The profile shows 88,000 or so clones, roughly 87% of them singletons. These data come from a study of blood T cell repertoires in COVID-19. Study background: Sources were T cells, B-cell-depleted T cells, or PBMCs; the material itself was cDNA or gDNA.

This CDR3 contains 15 residues. V shed 0 bases and J 2 bases; nucleotides not matched to a gene: 3. Germline V gives CDR1 MNHNS, CDR2 SASEGT. J is TRBJ2-7 and V is TRBV6-1; TRBD2 matches at 8 bases. This TCR came from a man aged 55 to 69 with acute or convalescent COVID-19. Material for sequencing was peripheral blood. The CDR3 region is CASSEATGGPYEQYF. For the CDR3, the DNA is TGTGCCAGCAGTGAAGCGACGGGAGGGCCCTACGAGCAGTACTTC.